These 14 T cell receptor beta chains were sequenced from one sample in a study of human T cells and chemical hapten exposure. Each CDR3 protein gets one entry after TCRdb re-called the RACE reads with MiXCR. The table includes some 300,000 distinct CDR3 sequences, around 5.5% detected once. Time point defined: pre-sensitization, week 0. Stated treatment: therapeutic diphenylcyclopropenone sensitization with weekly scalp DPC. Material: whole blood, obtained in connection with sensitization to the hapten diphenylcyclopropenone (DPC). The receptors were gathered from a woman younger than 30 with alopecia areata. Some clones in this sample may be carry-over from other donors' samples.

This clonotype has more than one count but fewer than ten. The chain has TRBV12-3 or TRBV12-4 and TRBJ1-4; no clear D gene. V lost 5 bases and J 5 bases, leaving 15 bases between the germline ends. The CDR3 spans 15 residues. This chain's CDR3 is CASSPGRAGNEKLFF. In DNA, the CDR3 is TGTGCCAGCAGTCCCGGACGGGCGGGGAATGAAAAACTGTTTTTT.

This clonotype was detected many times. V is TRBV7-2 and J is TRBJ2-1; no clear D. Per the germline V gene, CDR1 is SGHTA and CDR2 is FQGNSA. CDR3 length equals 13 residues. Deletions cut 4 bases from V and 7 bases from J, with 11 bases between. The CDR3 reads CASSSSWGNEQFF. Written as DNA, the CDR3 is TGTGCCAGCAGCTCTTCTTGGGGAAATGAGCAGTTCTTC.

A word on this clonotype: A read error is possible here, since a much larger clone lies one base away. The gene calls are TRBV7-2 and TRBJ2-5, with D tentatively TRBD2 (7 bases). The CDR3 has 15 residues. The germline gives CDR1 SGHTA, CDR2 FQGNSA. The CDR3 DNA reads TGTGCCAGCAGCTTAGTGGCGGGGGCCCAAGAGACCAAGTACTTC. The encoded protein is CASSLVAGAQETKYF.

This clonotype turned up a few times. This sequence joins TRBV6-2 or TRBV6-3 and TRBJ2-5; 10 bases are shared with TRBD2. Trimming removed 0 bases from V and 6 bases from J; junction bases left unmatched: 7. Germline CDR1 and CDR2: MNHEY and SVGEGT. The CDR3 has 16 amino acids. The CDR3 coding sequence is TGTGCCAGCAGTTACTCTGCTAGCGGGGGCGGGAAGACCCAGTACTTC. Residues: CASSYSASGGGKTQYF.

The table lists this clonotype with many counts. The genes are TRBV7-2 and TRBJ1-2, with D maybe TRBD1 (5 bases). Per the germline V gene, CDR1 is SGHTA and CDR2 is FQGNSA. This CDR3 has 14 amino acids. Trimming removed 6 bases at V and 8 bases at J, with 19 bases between. The CDR3 nucleotides read TGTGCCAGCAGTTATTCGATTGACAGTTGGGGCTACACCTTC. This gives the protein CASSYSIDSWGYTF.

This clonotype has just a few counts. The chain combines TRBV10-3 with TRBJ1-3, with unresolved D. From germline, CDR1 is ENHRY and CDR2 SYGVKD. The CDR3 totals 15 residues. V shed 4 bases and J shed 6 bases, with 16 bases lying between them. The CDR3 bases are TGTGCCATCAGTGGCGGGCCCAGGCCAGCAAACACCATATATTTT. Translated, it gives CAISGGPRPANTIYF.

The chain carries TRBV20-1 and TRBJ1-1, with D hard to call. V lost 6 bases to trimming and J lost 6 bases, with 20 bases between them. Looked up from germline, CDR1 is DFQATT and CDR2 is SNEGSKA (reference sequence). The CDR3 runs to 14 residues. The CDR3 coding sequence is TGCAGTGCCCTAGGTGTCCGGGATGGGGCTGAAGCTTTCTTT. Amino acids: CSALGVRDGAEAFF.

This clonotype was detected many times. V gene TRBV12-3 or TRBV12-4 combines with J gene TRBJ2-7; D gene ambiguous. The CDR3 totals 14 residues. The germline V and J ends were trimmed by 1 base and 2 bases, with 9 bases remaining between them. CDR3: CASSLGDGPYEQYF. The CDR3 coding sequence is TGTGCCAGCAGTTTAGGGGATGGGCCCTACGAGCAGTACTTC.

This clonotype was seen a handful of times. The rearrangement uses TRBV5-4 and TRBJ2-7; a possible D gene is TRBD2 (5 bases). Trimming stripped 7 bases from V and 7 bases from J, with 18 bases between. The V gene's germline CDR1 is SGHNT and CDR2 YYREEE (reference sequence). The CDR3 spans 13 residues. As DNA, the CDR3 is TGTGCCAGCGGCCCCGATGGGAGCAGAGAGCAGTACTTC. Translated, it gives CASGPDGSREQYF.

This chain joins TRBV20-1 and TRBJ2-7; D may correspond to TRBD1 or TRBD2 (5 bases each). V lost 5 bases, J lost 3 bases, and 23 bases lay in between. This CDR3 has 16 amino acids. Germline V gives CDR1 DFQATT, CDR2 SNEGSKA (reference sequence). The CDR3 nucleotides read TGCAGTGCTGGCGACCGGGACCGATCCCCCATCTACGAGCAGTACTTC. Translation: CSAGDRDRSPIYEQYF.

This clonotype has a count of ten or more. V usage is TRBV28 and J usage is TRBJ1-5, with D perhaps TRBD1 (5 bases). The ends were cut back, 5 bases at V and 7 bases at J, with 21 bases in the middle. The CDR3 is 16 amino acids. Per the germline V gene, CDR1 is MDHEN and CDR2 is SYDVKM. The CDR3 spells CASSASGTPKGQPQHF. The CDR3 DNA is TGTGCCAGCAGTGCCTCAGGGACTCCGAAAGGGCAGCCCCAGCATTTT.

This clonotype has a handful of counts. The chain recombines TRBV20-1 with TRBJ1-2; D is ambiguous. CDR1 and CDR2 from the germline V gene are DFQATT and SNEGSKA (reference sequence). This CDR3 is 13 amino acids long. V lost 4 bases and J 4 bases, leaving 13 bases between the germline ends. CDR3 sequence: CSAIPMAGYGYTF. The CDR3 DNA reads as TGCAGTGCTATCCCCATGGCTGGCTATGGCTACACCTTC.

As to this clonotype: Being one base from a much bigger clone, this may be a read error. The chain joins TRBV28 to TRBJ2-7, with D perhaps matching TRBD1 (5 bases). CDR1 is MDHEN, CDR2 SYDVKM, per germline. Deletions cut 3 bases from V and 4 bases from J, with 13 bases between. The CDR3 has 14 residues. The DNA for the CDR3 is TGTGCCAGCAGTTTGTTAGGGGCGGAATACGAGCAGTACTTC. Its protein product is CASSLLGAEYEQYF.

The chain employs TRBV4-3 and TRBJ1-4, with TRBD1 identical over 7 bases. This CDR3 is built from 18 residues. Germline V gene sequence: CDR1 LGHNA, CDR2 YSLEER. The V and J ends lost 1 base and 6 bases, in that order; junction bases with no gene match: 14. The DNA of the CDR3 is TGCGCCAGCAGCCAAGGTTCAGGGGGTATAACGGAGTATGAAAAACTGTTTTTT. This encodes CASSQGSGGITEYEKLFF.